These 16 T cell receptor beta chains were sequenced from one sample in a study of T-cell memory formation after mild COVID-19. One entry per CDR3 protein results from TCRdb running MiXCR on the 5' RACE reads. The table lists 240,000 or so distinct CDR3 sequences, 8% to 9.5% of them singletons, with around 20% in the top ten. Source material: PBMCs or a T cell subset sorted from them (not recorded which). Receptors were obtained from a man aged 18 to 29 who had mild COVID-19 (a few samples of this study predate the infection). Cell type and time point are not known.

This clonotype was detected ten times or more. The chain has TRBV28 and TRBJ2-1, with D possibly matching TRBD2 (7 bases). Trimming pared 2 bases from V and 7 bases from J, leaving 21 bases between. Germline lookup yields CDR1 MDHEN and CDR2 SYDVKM. CDR3 length equals 17 residues. CDR3 residues: CASSLGGASEGVNEQFF. As DNA, the CDR3 is TGTGCCAGCAGTTTAGGGGGGGCTAGCGAGGGTGTGAATGAGCAGTTCTTC.

CDR3 protein: CATSNAGQGGFTGELFF. CDR3 nucleotide sequence: TGTGCCACCAGCAATGCGGGACAGGGGGGTTTCACCGGGGAGCTGTTTTTT. The chain joins TRBV24-1 to TRBJ2-2; TRBD1 matches 11 bases. Germline values: CDR1 KGHDR, CDR2 SFDVKD. There are 17 residues in the CDR3. Germline trimming cut 7 bases from V and 4 bases from J; bases unmatched to any gene: 10.

This clonotype was seen a handful of times. The rearrangement uses TRBV4-3 and TRBJ1-4; D remains unclear. V lost 1 base to trimming and J lost 8 bases, with 14 bases between them. Germline-derived CDR1 and CDR2 are LGHNA and YSLEER. This CDR3 is built from 15 residues. The CDR3 nucleotides read TGCGCCAGCAGCCAAGCTGGGATAGGTGGGGAAAAACTGTTTTTT. Translation gives CASSQAGIGGEKLFF.

This clonotype has only a few counts. The chain recombines TRBV18 with TRBJ1-6; 7 bases map to TRBD1. The CDR3 runs to 15 residues. V lost 3 bases to trimming and J lost 7 bases; unmatched junction nucleotides: 6. CDR1 is KGHSH, CDR2 LQKENI, per germline. CDR3 in amino acids: CASSPDRRGNSPLHF. The CDR3 DNA reads TGTGCCAGCTCACCGGACAGGCGGGGGAATTCACCCCTCCACTTT. The full variable domain, with the rest looked up from reference TRBV18 and TRBJ1-6, is NAGVMQNPRHLVRRRGQEARLRCSPMKGHSHVYWYRQLPEEGLKFMVYLQKENIIDESGMPKERFSAEFPKEGPSILRIQQVVRGDSAAYFCASSPDRRGNSPLHFGNGTRLTVT.

The CDR3 protein is CASSHGGSLRGVRREKLFF. In DNA form, the CDR3 reads TGTGCCAGCAGCCACGGAGGGAGCTTGCGGGGAGTAAGGAGGGAAAAACTGTTTTTT. This chain links TRBV4-2 with TRBJ1-4, with D unresolved. The CDR3 covers 19 residues. The germline V gene encodes CDR1 LGHNA and CDR2 YNFKEQ. Trimming took off 3 bases at V and 8 bases at J, with 28 bases between the two ends.

The genes are TRBV7-9 and TRBJ1-1; 7 bases are a match to TRBD1. The germline V gene has CDR1 SEHNR and CDR2 FQNEAQ (reference sequence). The V and J ends lost 5 bases and 1 base, in that order; junction bases with no gene match: 10. The CDR3 length is 16 residues. In DNA form, the CDR3 reads TGTGCCAGCAGCGAAGGGGCCGGGACAGAGAACACTGAAGCTTTCTTT. Translation: CASSEGAGTENTEAFF.

The V call is TRBV20-1, the J call TRBJ1-1, with D perhaps matching TRBD1 (6 bases). The CDR3 runs 14 residues. Germline CDR1 reads DFQATT; CDR2 reads SNEGSKA (reference sequence). V was clipped by 0 bases and J by 1 base, with 9 bases between them. CDR3: CSARDYRANTEAFF. The CDR3 DNA follows: TGCAGTGCTAGAGATTACAGGGCGAACACTGAAGCTTTCTTT.

This clonotype occurred a few times. The chain is built from TRBV20-1 and TRBJ2-3; TRBD2 matches at 12 bases. The CDR3 consists of 17 residues. Germline CDR1 reads DFQATT; CDR2 reads SNEGSKA (reference sequence). V shed 6 bases, J shed 4 bases, and the junction held 14 bases outside the gene matches. DNA for the CDR3: TGCAGTGCCCGACTACTCCTAGCGGGGGGGCGTGCAGATACGCAGTATTTT. It translates to CSARLLLAGGRADTQYF.

The chain uses TRBV6-5 and TRBJ2-7, with 9 bases lining up with TRBD1. With 6 bases clipped from V and 1 base from J, the junction kept 4 bases outside the gene matches. The CDR3 totals 14 residues. CDR1 and CDR2 (germline): MNHEY, SVGAGI. CDR3 sequence reads: CASRRGQGSYEQYV. The CDR3 DNA reads as TGTGCCAGCAGGAGGGGACAGGGATCCTACGAGCAGTACGTC.

The rearrangement joins TRBV12-3 or TRBV12-4 to TRBJ1-3; no reliable D call. CDR3 length: 11 amino acids. V lost 5 bases to trimming and J lost 4 bases, with 3 bases between them. CDR3 DNA: TGTGCCAGCAGTCACGGAAACACCATATATTTT. Protein sequence: CASSHGNTIYF.

This clonotype has only a few counts. The chain couples TRBV7-9 to TRBJ1-3; weak D call: TRBD1 (6 bases). V lost 4 bases and J 3 bases, leaving 10 bases between the germline ends. Germline values: CDR1 SEHNR, CDR2 FQNEAQ (reference sequence). The CDR3 runs to 14 residues. The CDR3 DNA sequence: TGTGCCAGCAGCTCGGACAGTAATGGAAACACCATATATTTT. Its translation: CASSSDSNGNTIYF.

This clonotype was seen a handful of times. The chain carries TRBV18 and TRBJ1-2; 8 nucleotides agree with TRBD1. V was pared by 4 bases and J by 4 bases, with 2 bases of the junction left unmatched. The CDR3 contains 13 residues. Germline V CDR1 and CDR2: KGHSH, LQKENI. The CDR3 DNA reads TGTGCCAGCTCACGGGGACAGGTCTATGGCTACACCTTC. Translation: CASSRGQVYGYTF. Using reference TRBV18 and TRBJ1-2 for the parts outside the CDR3, the full variable domain is NAGVMQNPRHLVRRRGQEARLRCSPMKGHSHVYWYRQLPEEGLKFMVYLQKENIIDESGMPKERFSAEFPKEGPSILRIQQVVRGDSAAYFCASSRGQVYGYTFGSGTRLTVV.

This clonotype has a handful of counts. J is TRBJ1-6 and V is TRBV9, with 8 bases identical to TRBD1. The V gene end was trimmed by 3 bases and the J gene end by 4 bases; junction bases not matched to a gene: 12. Germline CDR1 is SGDLS and CDR2 is YYNGEE. The CDR3 sequence is 18 residues long. DNA of the CDR3: TGTGCCAGCAGCGGCACCCGGGGACAGGCTCAATATAATTCACCCCTCCACTTT. Translation gives CASSGTRGQAQYNSPLHF.

This clonotype was observed a few times. The V gene is TRBV7-2, the J gene TRBJ2-1; 13 positions agree with TRBD2. J was trimmed by 5 bases and V by 5 bases; bases with no gene match: 6. Germline V lookup: CDR1 SGHTA, CDR2 FQGNSA. This CDR3 contains 16 residues. In DNA, the CDR3 is TGTGCCAGCAGCCTTAGGGGGACTAGCGGGAACAATGAGCAGTTCTTC. It codes for CASSLRGTSGNNEQFF. Variable domain in full (rest from reference TRBV7-2 and TRBJ2-1): GAGVSQSPSNKVTEKGKDVELRCDPISGHTALYWYRQSLGQGLEFLIYFQGNSAPDKSGLPSDRFSAERTGGSVSTLTIQRTQQEDSAVYLCASSLRGTSGNNEQFFGPGTRLTVL.

This clonotype was observed a handful of times. The V call is TRBV11-2, the J call TRBJ2-5, with a tentative D call TRBD1 (6 bases). CDR1 is SGHAT, CDR2 FQNNGV, per germline. Trimming took off 6 bases at V and 5 bases at J, with 19 bases between the two ends. The length of the CDR3 is 15 residues. DNA for the CDR3: TGTGCCAGCAGGACCATTACAGGGCCCCCGGAGACCCAGTACTTC. Protein: CASRTITGPPETQYF.

J is TRBJ2-1 and V is TRBV4-2; TRBD2 matches 9 bases. J lost 7 bases, V lost 2 bases, and 9 bases had no gene match. CDR1 and CDR2 from the germline V gene are LGHNA and YNFKEQ. CDR3 length: 16 amino acids. The CDR3 protein is CASSQSLAGSPNEQFF. The CDR3 coding sequence is TGTGCCAGCAGCCAATCTCTAGCGGGGTCGCCAAATGAGCAGTTCTTC.